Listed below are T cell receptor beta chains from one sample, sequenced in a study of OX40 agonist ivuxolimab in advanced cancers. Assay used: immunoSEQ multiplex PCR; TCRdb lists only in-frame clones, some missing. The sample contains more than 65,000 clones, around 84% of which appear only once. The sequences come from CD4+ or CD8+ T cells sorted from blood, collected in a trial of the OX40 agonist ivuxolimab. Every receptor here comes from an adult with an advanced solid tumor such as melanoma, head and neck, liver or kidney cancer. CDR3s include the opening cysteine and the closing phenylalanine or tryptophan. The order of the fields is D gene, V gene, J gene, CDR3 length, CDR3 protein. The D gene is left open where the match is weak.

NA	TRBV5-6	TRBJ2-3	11	CASSWTDTQYF
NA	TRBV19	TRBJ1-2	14	CASSIGSRDYGYTF
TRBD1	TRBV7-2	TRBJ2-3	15	CASSSLGGQGGTQYF
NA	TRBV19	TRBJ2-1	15	CASSILRGEDNEQFF
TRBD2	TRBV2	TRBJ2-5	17	CASTPGLAGVRQETQYF
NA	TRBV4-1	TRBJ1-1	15	CASSQGGAANTEAFF
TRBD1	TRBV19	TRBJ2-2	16	CASSKGTGAATGELFF
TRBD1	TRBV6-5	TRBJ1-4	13	CASHGTENEKLFF
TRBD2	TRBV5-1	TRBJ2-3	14	CASRPGTSSDTQYF
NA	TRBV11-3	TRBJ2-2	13	CASSYHPTGELFF
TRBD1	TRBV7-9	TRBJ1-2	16	CASSLGADRAVYGYTF
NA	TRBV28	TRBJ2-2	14	CASSGGINTGELFF
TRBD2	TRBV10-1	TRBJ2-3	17	CASSDTGLAGDKDTQYF
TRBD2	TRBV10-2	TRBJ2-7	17	CASSDGSGRSGYYEQYF
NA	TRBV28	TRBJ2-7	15	CASSPQDGGRYEQYF
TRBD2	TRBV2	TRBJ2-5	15	CASSEGGLASETQYF
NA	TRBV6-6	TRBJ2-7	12	CASSSGPYEQYF
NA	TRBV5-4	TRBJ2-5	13	CASRDRVEETQYF
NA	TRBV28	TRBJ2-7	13	CASRSTARDEQYF
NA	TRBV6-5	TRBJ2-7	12	CASSLDGYEQYF
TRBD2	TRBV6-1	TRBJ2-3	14	CASRAGGPSDTQYF
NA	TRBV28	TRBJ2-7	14	CASSFNIGLYEQYF
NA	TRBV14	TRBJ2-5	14	CASSQDRVKETQYF
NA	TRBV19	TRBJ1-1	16	CASSTLGDPKGAEAFF
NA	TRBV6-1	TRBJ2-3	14	CASNAGIKTDTQYF
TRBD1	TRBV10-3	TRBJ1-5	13	CAISAGGYQPQHF
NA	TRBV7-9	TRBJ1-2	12	CASSPLVGGHTF
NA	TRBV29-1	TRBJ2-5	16	CSVEDALRGHQETQYF
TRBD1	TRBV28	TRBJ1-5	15	CASSSQGLPNQPQHF
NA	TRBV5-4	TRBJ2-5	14	CASSWGTNQETQYF
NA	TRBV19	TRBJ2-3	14	CASSPGHSTDTQYF